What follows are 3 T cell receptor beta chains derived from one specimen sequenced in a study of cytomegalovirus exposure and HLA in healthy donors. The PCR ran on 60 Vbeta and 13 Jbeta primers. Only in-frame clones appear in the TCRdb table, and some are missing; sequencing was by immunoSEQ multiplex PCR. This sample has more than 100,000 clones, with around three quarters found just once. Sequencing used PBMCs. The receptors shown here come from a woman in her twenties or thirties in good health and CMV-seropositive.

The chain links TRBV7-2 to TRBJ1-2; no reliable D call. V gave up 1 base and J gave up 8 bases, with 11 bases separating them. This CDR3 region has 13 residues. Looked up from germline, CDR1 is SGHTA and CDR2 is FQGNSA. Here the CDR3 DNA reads TGTGCCAGCAGCTTAGGAGTCGTGAGGGGCTACACCTTC. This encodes CASSLGVVRGYTF.

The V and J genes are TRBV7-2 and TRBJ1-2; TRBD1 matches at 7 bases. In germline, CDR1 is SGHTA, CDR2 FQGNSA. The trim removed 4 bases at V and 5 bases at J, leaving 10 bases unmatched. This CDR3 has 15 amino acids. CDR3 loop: CASSSRQGLWYGYTF. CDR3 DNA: TGTGCCAGCAGCTCACGACAGGGCCTTTGGTATGGCTACACCTTC.

The CDR3 DNA reads as TGCGCCAGCAGCTTGGTGGGACAGCCGAACTATGGCTACACCTTC. Residues: CASSLVGQPNYGYTF. This chain links TRBV5-1 with TRBJ1-2; TRBD1 agrees at 7 bases. The CDR3 spans 15 residues. V dropped 0 bases and J dropped 2; count of bases not matched to a gene: 4. CDR1 and CDR2 (germline): SGHRS, YFSETQ.